Listed here are 5 T cell receptor beta chains from one sample, sequenced in a study of monozygotic twins with inflammatory bowel disease. TCRdb reprocessed the 5' RACE reads, keeping one entry per CDR3 protein, no DNA. The table lists 400,000 to 500,000 distinct CDR3 sequences. Sequenced material: blood. These receptors all come from a human donor with ulcerative colitis or Crohn's disease, or a healthy co-twin of an affected twin (not recorded which).

The chain combines TRBV5-4 with TRBJ2-6. The CDR3 contains 16 residues. Germline assignment: CDR1 SGHNT and CDR2 YYREEE (reference sequence). The chain's CDR3 is CASSPGRTSGANVLTF.

The rearrangement uses TRBV30 and TRBJ1-1; TCRdb's assignment of TRBD1 cannot be checked, as there is no DNA. CDR3 length equals 16 residues. From germline, CDR1 is GTSNPN and CDR2 SVGIG (reference sequence). This CDR3 reads CAWSVRSGGRNTEAFF.

This chain uses TRBV7-2 with TRBJ2-2. This CDR3 has 13 amino acids. Germline-derived CDR1 and CDR2 are SGHTA and FQGNSA. This chain's CDR3 is CASSPANTGELFF.

The rearrangement joins TRBV6-2 or TRBV6-3 to TRBJ2-7. Germline values: CDR1 MNHEY, CDR2 SVGEGT. This CDR3 has 13 residues. The CDR3 loop reads CASSTTESYEQYF.

The genes are TRBV6-5 and TRBJ2-1; TCRdb outputs TRBD1, but without DNA this stays unchecked. This CDR3 region has 16 residues. Per germline, CDR1 MNHEY and CDR2 SVGAGI. The CDR3 here is CASSYSGAAERNEQFF.